The T cell receptor beta chain under discussion was sequenced for a study of regulatory T cells in long-lasting Graves disease. Study-wide background: Positive TSH receptor antibodies alongside over 5 years of antithyroid drugs were what marked Graves' disease as persistent. Study-level points and caveats: For persistent Graves' patients, TCR diversity was lower than for newly diagnosed ones. The persistent group shared around 2,700 public clonotypes, more than the roughly 970 shared by new patients.

As for time point: persistent/refractory GD, antithyroid drugs over 5 years with positive TRAb. Extracted PBMC RNA gave rise to the TCR library. From germline, CDR1 is MDHEN and CDR2 SYDVKM. V gave up 5 bases and J gave up 11 bases; unmatched junction bases: 11. The CDR3 extends over 14 amino acids. Both iRepertoire HTBI primers and Arm-PCR of CDR3 regions were used to build the TCR beta libraries. MiXCR was run by TCRdb on the multiplex PCR reads, yielding one entry per CDR3 protein. The sample contains fewer than 600,000 distinct CDR3 sequences, 20% to 25% of which appear only once. This clonotype occurred many times. Its antigen is unknown.

The material sequenced was peripheral blood mononuclear cells (PBMCs), taken when the disease was refractory, from a patient treated with antithyroid drugs. The receptor comes from a female donor with Graves disease. This chain links TRBV28 with TRBJ1-1, with 10 bases lining up with TRBD1. The CDR3 loop reads CASSRGTGDGVAFF. The CDR3 DNA sequence: TGTGCCAGCAGTAGGGGGACAGGGGATGGGGTGGCTTTCTTT.